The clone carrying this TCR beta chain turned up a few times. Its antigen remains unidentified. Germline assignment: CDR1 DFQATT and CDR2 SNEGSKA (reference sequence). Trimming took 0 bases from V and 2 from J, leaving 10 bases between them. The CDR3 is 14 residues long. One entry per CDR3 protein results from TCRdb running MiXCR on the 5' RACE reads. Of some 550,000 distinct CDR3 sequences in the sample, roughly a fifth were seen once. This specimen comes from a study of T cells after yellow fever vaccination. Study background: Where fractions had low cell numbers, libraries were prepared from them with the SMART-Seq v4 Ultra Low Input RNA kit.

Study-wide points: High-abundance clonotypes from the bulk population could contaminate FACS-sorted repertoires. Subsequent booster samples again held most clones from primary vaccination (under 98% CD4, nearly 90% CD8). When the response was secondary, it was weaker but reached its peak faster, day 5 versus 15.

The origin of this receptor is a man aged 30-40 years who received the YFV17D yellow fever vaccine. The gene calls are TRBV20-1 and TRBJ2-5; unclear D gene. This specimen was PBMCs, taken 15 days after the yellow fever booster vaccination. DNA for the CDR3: TGCAGTGCTAGAGATCGCCACCAACAAGAGACCCAGTACTTC. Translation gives CSARDRHQQETQYF.